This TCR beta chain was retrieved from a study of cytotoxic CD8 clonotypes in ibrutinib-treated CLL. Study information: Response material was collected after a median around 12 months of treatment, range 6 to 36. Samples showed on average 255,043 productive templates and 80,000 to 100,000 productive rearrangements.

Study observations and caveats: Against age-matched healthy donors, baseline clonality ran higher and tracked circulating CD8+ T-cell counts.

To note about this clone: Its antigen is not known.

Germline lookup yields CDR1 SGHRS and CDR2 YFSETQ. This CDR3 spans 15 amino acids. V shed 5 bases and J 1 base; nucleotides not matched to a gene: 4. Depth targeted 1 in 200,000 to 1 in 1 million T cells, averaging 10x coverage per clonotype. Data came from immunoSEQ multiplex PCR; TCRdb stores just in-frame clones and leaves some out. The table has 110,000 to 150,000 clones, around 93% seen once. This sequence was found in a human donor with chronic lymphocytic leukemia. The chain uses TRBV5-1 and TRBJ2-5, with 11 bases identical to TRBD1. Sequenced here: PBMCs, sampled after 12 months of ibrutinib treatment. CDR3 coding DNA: TGCGCCAGCAGTCCTGGGACAGGGGGCCAAGAGACCCAGTACTTC. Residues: CASSPGTGGQETQYF.